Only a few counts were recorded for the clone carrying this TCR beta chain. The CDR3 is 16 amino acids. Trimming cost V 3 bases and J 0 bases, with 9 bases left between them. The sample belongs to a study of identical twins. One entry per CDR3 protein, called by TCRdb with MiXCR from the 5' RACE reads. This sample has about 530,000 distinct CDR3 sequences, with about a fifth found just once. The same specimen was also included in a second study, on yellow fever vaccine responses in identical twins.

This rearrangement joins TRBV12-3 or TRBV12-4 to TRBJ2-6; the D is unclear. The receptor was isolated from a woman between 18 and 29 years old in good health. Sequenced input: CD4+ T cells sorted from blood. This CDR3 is CASSFLGSSGANVLTF. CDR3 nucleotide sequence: TGTGCCAGCAGTTTCTTGGGTTCCTCTGGGGCCAACGTCCTGACTTTC.